This is a list of T cell receptor beta chains from one sample in a study of T cells in Graves' hyperthyroidism and ophthalmopathy. Each CDR3 protein is one row after TCRdb ran MiXCR on the multiplex PCR reads. The table records 450,000 to 700,000 distinct CDR3 sequences, roughly 50% of them present only once. Input material: peripheral blood or thyroid tissue (not recorded which). The receptors were gathered from an adult woman with Graves' disease, either hyperthyroidism or ophthalmopathy (not recorded which). The CDR3 runs from the conserved cysteine through the conserved F or W. The order of the fields is D gene, clone size, J gene, V gene, CDR3 protein, CDR3 DNA. A D gene is named only where the DNA matches it firmly. Clone size is stated in some rows and not others, as once, few, many or a class when expanded.

. many TRBJ2-2 TRBV12-3/TRBV12-4 CASSFDGTGELFF TGTGCCAGCAGTTTTGACGGCACCGGGGAGCTGTTTTTT
TRBD1 . TRBJ2-1 TRBV15 CATSDRVSNNEQFF TGTGCCACGTCGGACAGGGTCTCCAACAATGAGCAGTTCTTC
TRBD1 . TRBJ1-1 TRBV2 CASSGTGGVTFF TGTGCCAGCAGTGGGACAGGGGGAGTAACTTTCTTT
. few TRBJ1-2 TRBV10-3 CAIANRDDYGYTF TGTGCCATTGCCAACAGGGACGACTATGGCTACACCTTC
TRBD1 many TRBJ2-7 TRBV9 CASSDHGTGGDEQYF TGTGCCAGCAGCGACCACGGGACAGGGGGCGACGAGCAGTACTTC
. many TRBJ1-4 TRBV4-1 CASSLRTATNEKLFF TGCGCCAGCAGCCTCCGGACAGCAACTAATGAAAAACTGTTTTTT
. many TRBJ1-6 TRBV20-1 CSARNTGNSPLHF TGCAGTGCTAGAAACACAGGGAATTCACCCCTCCACTTT
. . TRBJ1-5 TRBV7-9 CASSLGTTDQPQHF TGTGCCAGCAGCTTAGGGACCACCGATCAGCCCCAGCATTTT
. . TRBJ1-2 TRBV29-1 CSVEKALFNYGYTF TGCAGCGTTGAAAAGGCACTCTTTAACTATGGCTACACCTTC
. once TRBJ2-2 TRBV2 CASILDGRKTGELFF TGTGCCAGCATCCTCGATGGGAGGAAAACCGGGGAGCTGTTTTTT
. few TRBJ2-7 TRBV7-9 CASSTDSPSGYYEQYF TGTGCCAGCAGCACAGACAGTCCCAGTGGGTACTACGAGCAGTACTTC
TRBD1 many TRBJ1-1 TRBV7-6 CASSLGKTGLTEAFF TGTGCCAGCAGCTTAGGAAAGACAGGGCTCACTGAAGCTTTCTTT
. many TRBJ2-5 TRBV7-9 CASSSSWAGGTQYF TGTGCCAGCAGCTCTAGCTGGGCCGGTGGGACCCAGTACTTC
. . TRBJ1-4 TRBV20-1 CSASTTGEKLFF TGCAGTGCTAGTACGACAGGAGAAAAACTGTTTTTT
. many TRBJ1-2 TRBV7-6 CASSPRGAQYGYTF TGTGCCAGCAGCCCGAGGGGGGCGCAGTATGGCTACACCTTC
. once TRBJ1-2 TRBV24-1 CATSDAQANYGYTF TGTGCCACCAGTGATGCCCAAGCTAACTATGGCTACACCTTC
. . TRBJ2-6 TRBV12-3/TRBV12-4 CASGRGTGANVLTF TGTGCCAGCGGTCGCGGGACTGGGGCCAACGTCCTGACTTTC
. . TRBJ1-4 TRBV20-1 CSASYRGGGGKLFF TGCAGTGCTAGTTATCGGGGAGGAGGTGGAAAACTGTTTTTT
. . TRBJ1-5 TRBV30 CAWSTRTDQPQHF TGTGCCTGGAGTACTAGGACAGATCAGCCCCAGCATTTT
. . TRBJ2-2 TRBV7-9 CASSLAGARGNTGELFF TGTGCCAGCAGCTTAGCAGGGGCCAGGGGGAACACCGGGGAGCTGTTTTTT
TRBD2 many TRBJ2-5 TRBV5-1 CASSPALAGQETQYF TGCGCCAGCAGCCCTGCACTAGCGGGACAAGAGACCCAGTACTTC
. many TRBJ1-1 TRBV20-1 CSATDRPGEGAFF TGCAGTGCTACCGACAGGCCCGGAGAAGGGGCTTTCTTT